Sequencing of this T cell receptor (beta chain) was carried out in a study of T cell responses to AZD1222 COVID-19 vaccine (dated by TCRdb to about 2021). Describing the broader study: AZD1222 recipients whose second dose came at about 4 weeks and those whose second dose came at about 12 weeks were combined into one group, since spike-specific TCR depth and breadth did not differ between the two schedules. A total of approximately 250 trial participants underwent TCR sequencing, of whom approximately 200 had received two doses of AZD1222 and around 25 had received two doses of the MenACWY control vaccine. Trial participants were enrolled into age subgroups of 18-55, 56-69 and 70-plus years, which contained around 150, 28 and 57 TCR-sequenced participants, respectively. The investigation overall reported the following: Conclusions about previously exposed vaccinees are limited, since just 5 or 6 AZD1222 recipients were seropositive for SARS-CoV-2 at baseline. Because no samples from the day 14 peak response were available, repertoires could be characterized only after the peak T cell response. Reportedly, close to half of the unique spike-specific TCRs recognized epitopes lying outside the regions that are mutated in the B.1.351 and B.1.1.7 variants. The 56-69-year group was small, and its depth increase did not reach significance, likely because of low power. Vaccine-associated CD4 TCRs spanned the whole spike protein, with dominant responses in regions 160-218 and 743-854. Spike-specific TCR breadth and depth rose significantly after two AZD1222 doses compared with day 0 and with MenACWY recipients. Most participants were white British and females outnumbered males, and the authors suggested that clonal diversity may have been underestimated.

The intended sense of this specimen's time point label: baseline before first vaccination. Vaccinee samples were obtained from the UK trials COV001 and COV002, which included a single-blind randomized controlled phase 2/3 trial of AZD1222 (ChAdOx1 nCoV-19) in healthy adults. For TCRbeta chain sequencing, PBMC samples were collected from trial participants at day 0 and at day 28 after the second dose. Concerning this clone: Its antigen is not yet known. No base-level quality is on record; no much larger clone is a single base apart.

The CDR3 regions of human TCRbeta chains were subjected to immunosequencing. The paper's processing steps were these. Repertoire TCRs were matched against a reference library of SARS-CoV-2-specific TCRs generated with the MIRA antigen-specificity platform. Breadth meant the fraction of unique TCRs that were SARS-CoV-2-associated, whereas depth meant the fraction of total T cells that were SARS-CoV-2-associated. Each spike-specific TCR was assigned to its reactive spike region and to a CD4 or CD8 class using the MIRA data. Log10-transformed breadth and depth values were compared by one-way ANOVA with Sidak's multiple comparisons tests. TCRdb mirrors the immuneACCESS table, restricted to in-frame sequences. Some clones are absent from its copies; in checked studies, under half trace to an unresolved V gene, and the reason for the others is unknown. That table is the source of V, J and clone size, and D and trimming were worked out from the DNA. In this sample the table shows about 160,000 clones, approximately 91% of which occur a single time. Around 5.2% of the sample is in the top ten clones.

Reading from cysteine to phenylalanine, the CDR3 counts 15 amino acids. The DNA shown is the 45-base CDR3, in frame from base 1. Trimming accounts for 5 bases at V and 12 bases at J, while the number of junction bases matched to no gene is 8. As encoded in the germline V gene (reference sequence), CDR1 is PRHDT while CDR2 is FYEKMQ. The specimen was peripheral blood, collected on day 0 of AZD1222 vaccination. The TCR was taken from an adult in good health. In this chain, TRBV13 is recombined with TRBJ2-1; 15 central nucleotides agree with TRBD2. The CDR3 corresponds to CASSPRTSGGAWQFF. DNA sequence: TGTGCCAGCAGCCCCAGGACTAGCGGGGGGGCCTGGCAGTTCTTC.